This T cell receptor (beta chain) was recovered during a study of blood T cell repertoires in COVID-19. CDR3 size: 15 residues. The V and J ends lost 0 bases and 5 bases, in that order; junction bases with no gene match: 7. Germline CDR1 MNHNY, CDR2 SVGAGI (reference sequence). Profiled with immunoSEQ multiplex PCR; TCRdb holds only in-frame clones, not every one. The table lists roughly 200,000 clones, 83% of them singletons. The TCR was taken from a human donor in a cohort sampled during active COVID-19. The rearrangement joins TRBV6-6 to TRBJ2-7; 7 positions agree with TRBD1. Sequenced sample: peripheral blood. The DNA of the CDR3 is TGTGCCAGCAGTTACTCAGGGGGCACTACCAACGAGCAGTACTTC. Amino acids: CASSYSGGTTNEQYF.